The 22 T cell receptor beta chains reported below all come from one sample, sequenced in a study of cytomegalovirus exposure and HLA in healthy donors. PCR employed 60 Vbeta and 13 Jbeta primers. Libraries were prepared by immunoSEQ multiplex PCR; TCRdb keeps only in-frame clonotypes and omits some of them. The sample shows around 210,000 clones, 75% to 85% of them seen only once. Sequenced: PBMCs. The receptor source for this set is a woman in her forties in good health and CMV-seronegative.

The chain links TRBV7-9 to TRBJ1-4; 10 nucleotides align to TRBD1. Germline CDR1 SEHNR, CDR2 FQNEAQ (reference sequence). V trimming: 3 bases; J trimming: 7 bases; junction bases outside the gene matches: 2. The CDR3 contains 14 residues. The CDR3 is CASSLGQGSEKLFF. DNA of the CDR3: TGTGCCAGCAGCTTGGGACAGGGGAGTGAAAAACTGTTTTTT.

V gene TRBV5-1 combines with J gene TRBJ1-1, with D tentatively TRBD1 (6 bases). CDR1 SGHRS and CDR2 YFSETQ come from the germline V gene. CDR3 size: 14 residues. V gave up 0 bases and J gave up 4 bases, with 10 bases separating them. The CDR3 reads CASSLVGGPTEAFF. As DNA, the CDR3 is TGCGCCAGCAGCTTGGTGGGGGGGCCCACTGAAGCTTTCTTT.

The chain combines TRBV5-4 with TRBJ2-5; maybe TRBD2 (5 bases). This CDR3 spans 14 amino acids. Germline-derived CDR1 and CDR2 are SGHNT and YYREEE (reference sequence). Trimming pared 0 bases from V and 2 bases from J, leaving 8 bases between. The CDR3 protein is CASSLGGYQETQYF. The DNA for the CDR3 is TGTGCCAGCAGCTTGGGAGGGTATCAAGAGACCCAGTACTTC.

The rearrangement joins TRBV5-1 to TRBJ1-3; a weak D match, TRBD1 (6 bases). The CDR3 consists of 16 residues. Between the trimmed V and J ends, which lost 2 bases and 3 bases, there was a span of 15 bases. Germline V gives CDR1 SGHRS, CDR2 YFSETQ. The CDR3 loop is CASSFTLTGGGNTIYF. The CDR3 nucleotides are TGCGCCAGCAGCTTCACCCTGACAGGTGGTGGAAACACCATATATTTT.

CDR3 in DNA: TGCGCCAGCAGCCAGGGAGGCGGGCGCTCCTACGAGCAGTACTTC. It yields the protein CASSQGGGRSYEQYF. This sequence joins TRBV4-1 and TRBJ2-7; the D gene is possibly TRBD2 (6 bases). The CDR3 sequence is 15 residues long. V shed 3 bases and J shed 0 bases, with 12 bases lying between them. Germline values: CDR1 MGHRA, CDR2 YSYEKL.

The chain links TRBV28 to TRBJ2-1; TRBD2 agrees at 11 bases. This CDR3 contains 14 residues. Unmatched junction bases numbered 6, after V lost 6 bases and J lost 8 bases. Germline CDR1 is MDHEN and CDR2 is SYDVKM. The CDR3 region is CASRTSGSMYEQFF. The CDR3, as DNA: TGTGCCAGCAGAACTAGCGGGAGCATGTATGAGCAGTTCTTC.

This chain joins TRBV13 and TRBJ2-1; possible D gene TRBD2, 6 bases. Trimming pared 4 bases from V and 0 bases from J, leaving 10 bases between. Germline assignment: CDR1 PRHDT and CDR2 FYEKMQ (reference sequence). This CDR3 is built from 15 residues. The CDR3 DNA reads as TGTGCCAGCAGCTCCTTAGCGGACTCCTACAATGAGCAGTTCTTC. Amino acids: CASSSLADSYNEQFF.

The chain links TRBV15 to TRBJ2-4; a possible D gene is TRBD2 (5 bases). Germline V gene data show CDR1 as LNHNV and CDR2 as YYDKDF (reference sequence). The V and J ends lost 8 bases and 3 bases respectively, with 17 bases between them. This CDR3 contains 15 residues. The CDR3 coding sequence is TGTGCCACCGCCCCTCCGGGGAATGGCAAAAACATTCAGTACTTC. This translates into CATAPPGNGKNIQYF.

The chain combines TRBV7-6 with TRBJ2-7; 10 positions agree with TRBD2. The junction had 8 bases not matched to a gene; V was cut back by 5 bases and J by 4 bases. The CDR3 is 15 residues long. Looked up from germline, CDR1 is SGHVS and CDR2 is FNYEAQ. CDR3 bases: TGTGCCAGCAGCGCCCGCACGGGACTAGCGTACGAGCAGTACTTC. The encoded protein is CASSARTGLAYEQYF.

The rearrangement joins TRBV7-9 to TRBJ2-2; D gene unclear. Trimming removed 1 base from V and 1 base from J, with 10 bases in between. In germline, CDR1 is SEHNR, CDR2 FQNEAQ (reference sequence). This CDR3 contains 16 residues. This CDR3 is CASSLETSMNTGELFF. The DNA of the CDR3 is TGTGCCAGCAGCTTAGAAACTTCCATGAACACCGGGGAGCTGTTTTTT. The full variable domain, rest sourced from reference TRBV7-9 and TRBJ2-2, is DTGVSQNPRHKITKRGQNVTFRCDPISEHNRLYWYRQTLGQGPEFLTYFQNEAQLEKSRLLSDRFSAERPKGSFSTLEIQRTEQGDSAMYLCASSLETSMNTGELFFGEGSRLTVL.

This chain links TRBV1 with TRBJ2-7; TRBD2 is the table's D call and was not checked against the DNA. TRBV1 is a known pseudogene. CDR3 length equals 17 residues. CDR3 protein: CTSSRGLAGGVSYEQYF. CDR3 nucleotides: TGCACCAGCAGCCGAGGACTAGCGGGAGGAGTCTCCTACGAGCAGTACTTC.

This clone was seen a handful of times. This sequence joins TRBV19 and TRBJ1-1; no definite D call. This CDR3 spans 12 amino acids. The V gene lost 6 bases and the J gene lost 1 base, with 6 bases spanning the gap. The germline CDR1 and CDR2 sequences are LNHDA and SQIVND (reference sequence). The CDR3 sequence is CASSTRNTEAFF. The CDR3 DNA is TGTGCCAGTAGCACGAGGAACACTGAAGCTTTCTTT.

The genes are TRBV5-4 and TRBJ1-2, with D perhaps TRBD1 (5 bases). The CDR3 loop spans 14 amino acids. V lost 4 bases to trimming and J lost 8 bases, with 18 bases between them. Germline loops: CDR1 SGHNT, CDR2 YYREEE (reference sequence). CDR3 in DNA: TGTGCCAGCAGCCAGGGCGCCAACGGCGAGGGCTACACCTTC. Protein: CASSQGANGEGYTF.

The CDR3 DNA follows: TGTGCCAGCAGTTCGGGCCAGATCGGAGGAGAGACCCAGTACTTC. This codes for CASSSGQIGGETQYF. This chain links TRBV5-4 with TRBJ2-5; tentative D call: TRBD2 (5 bases). Germline V gene lookup returns CDR1 SGHNT and CDR2 YYREEE (reference sequence). The CDR3 totals 15 residues. Trimming removed 5 bases at V and 4 bases at J, with 18 bases between. Full variable domain (outside the CDR3, taken from reference TRBV5-4 and TRBJ2-5): ETGVTQSPTHLIKTRGQQVTLRCSSQSGHNTVSWYQQALGQGPQFIFQYYREEENGRGNFPPRFSGLQFPNYSSELNVNALELDDSALYLCASSSGQIGGETQYFGPGTRLLVL.

The chain combines TRBV11-2 with TRBJ2-5; 8 bases line up with TRBD2. Trimming removed 1 base from V and 2 bases from J; junction bases left unmatched: 3. Germline CDR1 SGHAT, CDR2 FQNNGV. CDR3 size: 15 residues. The CDR3 sequence: CASSLGVAGQETQYF. CDR3 in DNA: TGTGCCAGCAGCTTAGGGGTAGCGGGACAAGAGACCCAGTACTTC.

The rearrangement links TRBV12-5 to TRBJ1-1; D may be TRBD1 (6 bases). The V and J ends lost 6 bases and 1 base respectively, with 9 bases between them. Germline V lookup: CDR1 LGHNT, CDR2 FRNRAP. The CDR3 runs to 13 residues. This chain's CDR3 is CASGEQGNTEAFF. DNA for the CDR3: TGTGCTAGTGGGGAACAGGGGAACACTGAAGCTTTCTTT.

This chain uses TRBV6-5 with TRBJ2-1; D is ambiguous. Germline CDR1 and CDR2: MNHEY and SVGAGI. V lost 0 bases to trimming and J lost 7 bases, with 13 bases between them. The CDR3 has 15 residues. In DNA form, the CDR3 reads TGTGCCAGCAGTTACTCGCGGATCACGGGTAATGAGCAGTTCTTC. Its protein product is CASSYSRITGNEQFF.

This clone has a handful of counts. V usage is TRBV6-1 and J usage is TRBJ2-1; 11 nucleotides align to TRBD1. Trimming at V came to 3 bases and at J to 6 bases, leaving 10 bases not matched to a gene. The CDR3 is 17 amino acids. CDR1 is MNHNS, CDR2 SASEGT, per germline. The CDR3 loop is CASSDLKDRGRINEQFF. As DNA, the CDR3 is TGTGCCAGCAGTGACTTGAAGGACAGGGGGCGCATCAATGAGCAGTTCTTC.

The rearrangement joins TRBV9 to TRBJ2-2, with a possible D match to TRBD1 (6 bases). CDR1 is SGDLS, CDR2 YYNGEE, per germline. CDR3 size: 14 residues. Trimming took off 3 bases at V and 6 bases at J, with 12 bases between the two ends. As DNA, the CDR3 is TGTGCCAGCAGCGCCCTCAGGGGACCCGGGGAGCTGTTTTTT. This codes for CASSALRGPGELFF.

This rearrangement joins TRBV15 to TRBJ1-4, with TRBD1 identical over 7 bases. With 3 bases clipped from V and 0 bases from J, the junction kept 4 bases outside the gene matches. The CDR3 contains 16 residues. Germline assignment: CDR1 LNHNV and CDR2 YYDKDF (reference sequence). Here the CDR3 reads CATSRGTGATNEKLFF. CDR3 DNA: TGTGCCACCAGCAGGGGAACAGGGGCAACTAATGAAAAACTGTTTTTT.

The chain joins TRBV6-1 to TRBJ1-2; tentatively, D is TRBD1 (6 bases). Looked up from germline, CDR1 is MNHNS and CDR2 is SASEGT. The CDR3 has 13 amino acids. Trimming left V 11 bases short and J 3 bases short, with 16 bases between. CDR3 protein: CAGGPQGDYGYTF. The CDR3 coding sequence is TGTGCCGGCGGCCCACAGGGTGACTATGGCTACACCTTC.

This clone has a single count. The chain's CDR3 is CASSSGLAGDQQFF. The DNA of the CDR3 is TGTGCCAGCAGCTCGGGACTAGCGGGAGACCAGCAGTTCTTC. The chain couples TRBV7-3 to TRBJ2-1; the match to TRBD2 covers 14 bases. Germline CDR1 is SGHTA and CDR2 is FQGTGA. The length of the CDR3 is 14 residues. The V and J ends lost 4 bases and 11 bases, in that order; junction bases with no gene match: 4. The whole variable domain, filled in from reference TRBV7-3 and TRBJ2-1, reads GAGVSQTPSNKVTEKGKYVELRCDPISGHTALYWYRQSLGQGPEFLIYFQGTGAADDSGLPNDRFFAVRPEGSVSTLKIQRTERGDSAVYLCASSSGLAGDQQFFGPGTRLTVL.